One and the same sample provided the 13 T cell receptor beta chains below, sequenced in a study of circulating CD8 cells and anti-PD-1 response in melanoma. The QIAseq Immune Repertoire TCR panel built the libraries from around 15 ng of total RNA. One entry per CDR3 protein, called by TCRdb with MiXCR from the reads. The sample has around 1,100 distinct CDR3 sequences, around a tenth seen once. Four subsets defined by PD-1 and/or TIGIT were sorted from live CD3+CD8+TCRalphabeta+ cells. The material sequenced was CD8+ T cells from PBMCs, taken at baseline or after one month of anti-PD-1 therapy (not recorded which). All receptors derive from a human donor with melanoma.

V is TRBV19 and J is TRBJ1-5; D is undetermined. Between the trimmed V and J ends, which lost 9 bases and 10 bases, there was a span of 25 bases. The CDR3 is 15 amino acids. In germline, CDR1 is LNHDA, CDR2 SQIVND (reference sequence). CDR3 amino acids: CASKDDGERIHPQHF. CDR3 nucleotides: TGTGCCAGCAAGGACGACGGGGAACGTATTCATCCCCAGCATTTT.

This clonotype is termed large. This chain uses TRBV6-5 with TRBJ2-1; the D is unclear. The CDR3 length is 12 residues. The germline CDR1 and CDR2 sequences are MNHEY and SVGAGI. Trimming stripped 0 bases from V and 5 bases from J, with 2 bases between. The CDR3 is CASSYSNNEQFF. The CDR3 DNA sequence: TGTGCCAGCAGTTACTCTAACAATGAGCAGTTCTTC.

The CDR3 region is CASSPYITNYGYTF. The CDR3, as DNA: TGTGCCAGCAGCCCCTACATAACTAACTATGGCTACACCTTC. The gene calls are TRBV14 and TRBJ1-2, with D hard to call. The CDR3 spans 14 residues. CDR1 is SGHDN, CDR2 FVKESK, per germline. Trimming cost V 4 bases and J 0 bases, with 9 bases left between them. The variable domain in full, completed from reference TRBV14 and TRBJ1-2, reads EAGVTQFPSHSVIEKGQTVTLRCDPISGHDNLYWYRRVMGKEIKFLLHFVKESKQDESGMPNNRFLAERTGGTYSTLKVQPAELEDSGVYFCASSPYITNYGYTFGSGTRLTVV.

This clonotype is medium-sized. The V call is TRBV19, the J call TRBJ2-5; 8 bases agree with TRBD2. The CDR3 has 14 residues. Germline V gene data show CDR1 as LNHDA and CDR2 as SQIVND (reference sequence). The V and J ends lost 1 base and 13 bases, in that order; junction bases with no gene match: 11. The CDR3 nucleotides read TGTGCCAGTAGTATAGCTCTAGCGGGCACCCCGAGGTACTTC. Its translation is CASSIALAGTPRYF.

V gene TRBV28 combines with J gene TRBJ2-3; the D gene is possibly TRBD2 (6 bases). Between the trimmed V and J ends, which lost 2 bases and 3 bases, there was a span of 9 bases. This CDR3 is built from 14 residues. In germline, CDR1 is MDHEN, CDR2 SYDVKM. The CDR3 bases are TGTGCCAGCAGTTTACCGGGAGTGACAGATACGCAGTATTTT. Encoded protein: CASSLPGVTDTQYF.

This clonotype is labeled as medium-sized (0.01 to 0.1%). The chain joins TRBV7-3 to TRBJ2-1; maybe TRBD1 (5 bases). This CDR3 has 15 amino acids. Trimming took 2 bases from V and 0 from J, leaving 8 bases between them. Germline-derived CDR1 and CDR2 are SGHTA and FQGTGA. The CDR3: CASSLGQGSYNEQFF. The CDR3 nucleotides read TGTGCCAGCAGCTTAGGGCAGGGCTCCTACAATGAGCAGTTCTTC.

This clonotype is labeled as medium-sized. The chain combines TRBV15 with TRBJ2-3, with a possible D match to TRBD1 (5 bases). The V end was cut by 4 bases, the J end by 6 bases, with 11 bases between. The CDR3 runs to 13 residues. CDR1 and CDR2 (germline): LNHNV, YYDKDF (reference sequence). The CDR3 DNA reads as TGTGCCACCAGCATCCATGCAGGGGATACGCAGTATTTT. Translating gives CATSIHAGDTQYF.

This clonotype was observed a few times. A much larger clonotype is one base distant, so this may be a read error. CDR3 protein: CASSSQLRGYTEAFF. The CDR3 bases are TGTGCCAGCAGTTCACAGTTAAGGGGGTACACTGAAGCTTTCTTT. The chain is built from TRBV27 and TRBJ1-1, with D possibly TRBD1 on 6 matching bases. The CDR3 consists of 15 residues. Germline V gene data show CDR1 as MNHEY and CDR2 as SMNVEV (reference sequence). V shed 4 bases and J shed 3 bases, with 15 bases lying between them.

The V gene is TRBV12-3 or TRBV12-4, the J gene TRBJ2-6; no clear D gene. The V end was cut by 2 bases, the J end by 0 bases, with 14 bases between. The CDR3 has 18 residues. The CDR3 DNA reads TGTGCCAGCAGTTTACCCACTCGGGTTGACTCTGGGGCCAACGTCCTGACTTTC. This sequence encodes CASSLPTRVDSGANVLTF.

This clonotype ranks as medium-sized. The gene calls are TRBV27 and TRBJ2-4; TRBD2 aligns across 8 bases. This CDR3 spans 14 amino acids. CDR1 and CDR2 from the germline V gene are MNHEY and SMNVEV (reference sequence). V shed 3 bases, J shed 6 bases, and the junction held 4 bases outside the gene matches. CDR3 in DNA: TGTGCCAGCAGTTTCGGGGGGGCGGGAAACATTCAGTACTTC. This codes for CASSFGGAGNIQYF.

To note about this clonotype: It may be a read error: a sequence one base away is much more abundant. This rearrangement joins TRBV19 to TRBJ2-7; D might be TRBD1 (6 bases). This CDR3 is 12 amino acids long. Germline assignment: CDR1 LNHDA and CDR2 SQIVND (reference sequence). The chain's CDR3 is CTSSQGFYEQYF. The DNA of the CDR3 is TGTACCAGTAGTCAGGGGTTTTACGAGCAGTACTTC.

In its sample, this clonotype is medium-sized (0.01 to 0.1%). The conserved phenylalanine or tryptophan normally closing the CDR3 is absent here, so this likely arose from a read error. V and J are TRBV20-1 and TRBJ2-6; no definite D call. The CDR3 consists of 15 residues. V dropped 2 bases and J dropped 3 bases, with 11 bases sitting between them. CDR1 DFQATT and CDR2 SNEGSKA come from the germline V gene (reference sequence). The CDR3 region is CSARRPPDGANVLTL. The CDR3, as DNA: TGCAGTGCTAGACGTCCACCGGATGGGGCCAACGTCCTGACTCTC.

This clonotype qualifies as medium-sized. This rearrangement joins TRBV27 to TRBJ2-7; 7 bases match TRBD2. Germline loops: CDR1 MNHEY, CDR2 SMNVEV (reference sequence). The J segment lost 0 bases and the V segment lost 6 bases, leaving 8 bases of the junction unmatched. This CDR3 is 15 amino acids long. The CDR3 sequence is CASSHDWGGSYEQYF. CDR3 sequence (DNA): TGTGCCAGCAGCCATGACTGGGGGGGCTCCTACGAGCAGTACTTC.